This TCR beta chain was found in a study of T cells in Graves' hyperthyroidism and ophthalmopathy. This clonotype occurred many times. The germline V and J ends were trimmed by 1 base and 1 base, with 12 bases remaining between them. The CDR3 contains 15 residues. CDR1 is SGHDT and CDR2 is YYEEEE in the germline V gene. Using RNA transcripts as the source, TCR beta CDR3 regions were amplified. The HTBI primer set was used in a first-round RT-PCR of the TCR CDR3. One entry per CDR3 protein, called by TCRdb with MiXCR from the multiplex PCR reads. The table has hundreds of thousands of distinct CDR3 sequences, roughly 19% seen once. Individuals with ophthalmopathy presented a Clinical Activity Score of at least 3, a NOSPECS grade of at least 4 and a duration under 3 months.

The genes are TRBV5-6 and TRBJ2-7; D possibly corresponds to TRBD1 (6 bases). Sequencing was done on a sample of blood. The receptor was derived from a man aged 45-65 years with Graves' ophthalmopathy. The CDR3: CASSLSGAGSYEQYF. The CDR3 DNA is TGTGCCAGCAGCTTGTCAGGGGCTGGATCCTACGAGCAGTACTTC.